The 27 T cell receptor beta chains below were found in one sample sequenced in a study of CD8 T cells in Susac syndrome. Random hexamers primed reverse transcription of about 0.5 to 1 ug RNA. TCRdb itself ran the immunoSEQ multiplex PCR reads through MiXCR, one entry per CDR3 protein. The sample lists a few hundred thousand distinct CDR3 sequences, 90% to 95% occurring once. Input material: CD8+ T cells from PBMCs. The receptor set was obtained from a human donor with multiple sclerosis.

The CDR3 DNA sequence: TGCGCCAGCAGCCAAGATTTCGGCGGGACTAGCGGGACGGGGGAGCAGTTCTTC. Protein product: CASSQDFGGTSGTGEQFF. V gene TRBV4-3 combines with J gene TRBJ2-1; 13 bases match TRBD2. CDR3 length: 18 amino acids. Looked up from germline, CDR1 is LGHNA and CDR2 is YSLEER. Losses at the gene ends were 0 bases for V and 10 bases for J; bases not matched to a gene: 12.

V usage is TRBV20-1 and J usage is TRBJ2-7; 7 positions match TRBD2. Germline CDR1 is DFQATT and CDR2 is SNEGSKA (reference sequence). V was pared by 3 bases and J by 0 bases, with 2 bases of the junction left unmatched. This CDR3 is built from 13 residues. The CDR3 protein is CSASGRSSYEQYF. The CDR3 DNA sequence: TGCAGTGCTAGCGGGAGGAGCTCCTACGAGCAGTACTTC.

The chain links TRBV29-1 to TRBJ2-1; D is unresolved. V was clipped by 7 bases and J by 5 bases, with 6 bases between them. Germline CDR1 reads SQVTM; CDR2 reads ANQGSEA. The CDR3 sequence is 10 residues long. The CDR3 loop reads CSDINNEQFF. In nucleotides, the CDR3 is TGCAGCGACATAAACAATGAGCAGTTCTTC.

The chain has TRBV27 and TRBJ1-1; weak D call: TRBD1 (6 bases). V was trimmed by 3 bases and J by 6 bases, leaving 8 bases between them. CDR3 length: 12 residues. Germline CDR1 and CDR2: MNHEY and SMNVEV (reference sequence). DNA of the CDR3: TGTGCCAGCAGTTTCCAGGGGTCTGAAGCTTTCTTT. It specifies CASSFQGSEAFF.

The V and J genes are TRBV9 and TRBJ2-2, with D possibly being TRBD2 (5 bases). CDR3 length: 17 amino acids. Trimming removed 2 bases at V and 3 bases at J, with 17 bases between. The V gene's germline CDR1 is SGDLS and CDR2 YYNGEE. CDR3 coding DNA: TGTGCCAGCAGCGTGAGGACTTTCCCCTGGGACACCGGGGAGCTGTTTTTT. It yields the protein CASSVRTFPWDTGELFF.

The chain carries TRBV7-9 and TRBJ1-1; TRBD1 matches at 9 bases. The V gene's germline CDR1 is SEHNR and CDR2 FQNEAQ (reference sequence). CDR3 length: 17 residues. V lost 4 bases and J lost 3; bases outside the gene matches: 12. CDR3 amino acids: CASSWDRATNVDTEAFF. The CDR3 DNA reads TGTGCCAGCAGCTGGGACAGGGCTACGAATGTGGACACTGAAGCTTTCTTT.

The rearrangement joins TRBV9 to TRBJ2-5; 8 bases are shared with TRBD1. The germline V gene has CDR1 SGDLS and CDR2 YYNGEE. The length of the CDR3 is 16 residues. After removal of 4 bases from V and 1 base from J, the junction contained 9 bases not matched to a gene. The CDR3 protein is CASSMTGTGPQETQYF. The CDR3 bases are TGTGCCAGCAGCATGACCGGGACAGGACCCCAAGAGACCCAGTACTTC. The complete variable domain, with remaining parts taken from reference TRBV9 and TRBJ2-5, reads DSGVTQTPKHLITATGQRVTLRCSPRSGDLSVYWYQQSLDQGLQFLIQYYNGEERAKGNILERFSAQQFPDLHSELNLSSLELGDSALYFCASSMTGTGPQETQYFGPGTRLLVL.

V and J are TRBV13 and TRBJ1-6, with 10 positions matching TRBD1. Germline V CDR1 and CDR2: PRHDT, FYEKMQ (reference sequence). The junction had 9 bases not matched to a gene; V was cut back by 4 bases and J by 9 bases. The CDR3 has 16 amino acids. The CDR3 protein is CASSSRDRGLGSPLHF. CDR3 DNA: TGTGCCAGCAGCTCCCGGGACAGGGGATTAGGTTCACCCCTCCACTTT.

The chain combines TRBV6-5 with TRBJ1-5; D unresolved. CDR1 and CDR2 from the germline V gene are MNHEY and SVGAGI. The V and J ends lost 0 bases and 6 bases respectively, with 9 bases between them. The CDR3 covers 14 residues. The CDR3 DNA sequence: TGTGCCAGCAGTTACTCAAGGGTAGGTCAGCCCCAGCATTTT. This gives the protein CASSYSRVGQPQHF.

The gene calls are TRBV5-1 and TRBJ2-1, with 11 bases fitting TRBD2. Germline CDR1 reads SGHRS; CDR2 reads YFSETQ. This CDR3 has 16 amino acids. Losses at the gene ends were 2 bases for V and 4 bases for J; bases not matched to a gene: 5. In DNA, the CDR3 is TGCGCCAGCAGCTTCGCTAGCGGGGGGACATACAATGAGCAGTTCTTC. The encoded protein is CASSFASGGTYNEQFF.

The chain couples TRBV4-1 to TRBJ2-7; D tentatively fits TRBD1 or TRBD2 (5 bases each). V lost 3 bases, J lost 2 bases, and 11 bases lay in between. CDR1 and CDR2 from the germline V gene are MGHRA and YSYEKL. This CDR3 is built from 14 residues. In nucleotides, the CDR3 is TGCGCCAGCAGCCACCCCGGGACCACCTACGAGCAGTACTTC. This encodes CASSHPGTTYEQYF.

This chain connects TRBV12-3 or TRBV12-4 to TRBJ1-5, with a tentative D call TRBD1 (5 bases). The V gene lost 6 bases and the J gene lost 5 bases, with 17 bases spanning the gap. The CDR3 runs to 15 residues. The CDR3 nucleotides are TGTGCCAGCAGCACTGAAGGGACCCTCGATCAGCCCCAGCATTTT. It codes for CASSTEGTLDQPQHF.

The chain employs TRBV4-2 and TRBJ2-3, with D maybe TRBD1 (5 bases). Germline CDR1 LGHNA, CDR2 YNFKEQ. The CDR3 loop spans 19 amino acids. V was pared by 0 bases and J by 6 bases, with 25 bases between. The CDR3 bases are TGTGCCAGCAGCCAAGACAGGGCCAGCTCCCTAGGTTTCTCCGATACGCAGTATTTT. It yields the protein CASSQDRASSLGFSDTQYF.

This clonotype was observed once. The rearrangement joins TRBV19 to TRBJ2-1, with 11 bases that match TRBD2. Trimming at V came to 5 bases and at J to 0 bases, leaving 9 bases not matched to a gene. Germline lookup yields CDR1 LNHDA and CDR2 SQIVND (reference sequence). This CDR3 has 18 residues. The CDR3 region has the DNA TGTGCCAGTAGTGGGGAACTAGCGGGGGCTGGCTCCTACAATGAGCAGTTCTTC. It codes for CASSGELAGAGSYNEQFF. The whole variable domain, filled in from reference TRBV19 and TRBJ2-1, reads DGGITQSPKYLFRKEGQNVTLSCEQNLNHDAMYWYRQDPGQGLRLIYYSQIVNDFQKGDIAEGYSVSREKKESFPLTVTSAQKNPTAFYLCASSGELAGAGSYNEQFFGPGTRLTVL.

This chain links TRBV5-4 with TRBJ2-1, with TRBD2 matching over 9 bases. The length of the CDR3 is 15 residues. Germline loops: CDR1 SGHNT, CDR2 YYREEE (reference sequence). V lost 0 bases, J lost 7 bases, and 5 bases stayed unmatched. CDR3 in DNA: TGTGCCAGCAGCTTGGAGGCTAGCGGGGAGAATGAGCAGTTCTTC. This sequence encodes CASSLEASGENEQFF. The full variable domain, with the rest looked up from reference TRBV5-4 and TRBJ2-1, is ETGVTQSPTHLIKTRGQQVTLRCSSQSGHNTVSWYQQALGQGPQFIFQYYREEENGRGNFPPRFSGLQFPNYSSELNVNALELDDSALYLCASSLEASGENEQFFGPGTRLTVL.

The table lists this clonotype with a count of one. The CDR3: CASNHGQGLAANEQFF. CDR3 in DNA: TGTGCCAGCAACCATGGCCAGGGACTAGCGGCTAATGAGCAGTTCTTC. V is TRBV27 and J is TRBJ2-1, with 11 positions matching TRBD2. Germline values: CDR1 MNHEY, CDR2 SMNVEV (reference sequence). The CDR3 runs 16 residues. With V trimmed by 7 bases and J by 7 bases, 12 bases remained unmatched.

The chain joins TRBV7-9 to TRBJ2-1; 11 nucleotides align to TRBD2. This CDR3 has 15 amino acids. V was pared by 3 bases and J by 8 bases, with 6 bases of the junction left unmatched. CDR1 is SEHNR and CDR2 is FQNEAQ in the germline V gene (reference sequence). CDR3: CASSFSGRAEDEQFF. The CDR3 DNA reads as TGTGCCAGCAGCTTTAGCGGGAGGGCCGAAGATGAGCAGTTCTTC.

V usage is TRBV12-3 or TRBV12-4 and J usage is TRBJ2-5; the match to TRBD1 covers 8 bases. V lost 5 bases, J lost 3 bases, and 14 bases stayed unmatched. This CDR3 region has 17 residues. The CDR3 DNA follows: TGTGCCAGCAGTCCTTTGGGCCAGGGGGCGCGAAAAGAGACCCAGTACTTC. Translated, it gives CASSPLGQGARKETQYF.

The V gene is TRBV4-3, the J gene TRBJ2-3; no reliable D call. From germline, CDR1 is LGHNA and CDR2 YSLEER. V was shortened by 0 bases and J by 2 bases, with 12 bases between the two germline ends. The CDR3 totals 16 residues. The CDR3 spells CASSQDSLTYTDTQYF. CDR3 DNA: TGCGCCAGCAGCCAAGATAGTCTTACTTACACAGATACGCAGTATTTT.

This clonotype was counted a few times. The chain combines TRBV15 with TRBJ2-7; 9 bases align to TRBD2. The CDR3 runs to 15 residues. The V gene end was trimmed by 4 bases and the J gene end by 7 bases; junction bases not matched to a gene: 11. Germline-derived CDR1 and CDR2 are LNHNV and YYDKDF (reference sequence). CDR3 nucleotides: TGTGCCACCAGCAAGGCGGGAGGGCCGGTATGGGAGCAGTACTTC. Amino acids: CATSKAGGPVWEQYF.

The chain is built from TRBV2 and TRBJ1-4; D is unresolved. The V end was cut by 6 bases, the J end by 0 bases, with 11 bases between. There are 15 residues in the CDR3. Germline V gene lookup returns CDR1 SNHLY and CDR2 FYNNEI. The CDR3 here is CASSPRLATNEKLFF. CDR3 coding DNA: TGTGCCAGCAGCCCGCGACTTGCAACTAATGAAAAACTGTTTTTT.

The DNA for the CDR3 is TGTGCCAGCAGTTTCGGCAGCCCCGGTCAGCCCCAGCATTTT. This gives the protein CASSFGSPGQPQHF. The rearrangement joins TRBV12-3 or TRBV12-4 to TRBJ1-5; D gene uncertain. The V gene lost 3 bases and the J gene lost 6 bases, with 12 bases spanning the gap. The CDR3 is made up of 14 amino acids.

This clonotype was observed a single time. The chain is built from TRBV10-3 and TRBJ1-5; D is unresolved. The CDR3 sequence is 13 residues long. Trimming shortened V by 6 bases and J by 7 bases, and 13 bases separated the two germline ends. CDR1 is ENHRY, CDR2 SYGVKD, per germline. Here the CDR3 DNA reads TGTGCCATCAGCCCCGCGCCCGCCCAGCCCCAGCATTTT. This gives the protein CAISPAPAQPQHF.

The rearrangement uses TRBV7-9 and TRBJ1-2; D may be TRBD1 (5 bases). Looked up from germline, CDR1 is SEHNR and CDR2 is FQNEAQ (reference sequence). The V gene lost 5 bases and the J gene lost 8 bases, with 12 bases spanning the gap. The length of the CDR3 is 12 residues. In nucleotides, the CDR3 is TGTGCCAGCAGCCCAGAGGGGTACGGCTACACCTTC. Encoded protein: CASSPEGYGYTF. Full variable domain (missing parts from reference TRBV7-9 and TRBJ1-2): DTGVSQNPRHKITKRGQNVTFRCDPISEHNRLYWYRQTLGQGPEFLTYFQNEAQLEKSRLLSDRFSAERPKGSFSTLEIQRTEQGDSAMYLCASSPEGYGYTFGSGTRLTVV.

The CDR3 sequence is CSVASGGAGGELFF. The CDR3 DNA sequence: TGCAGCGTGGCTAGCGGGGGGGCTGGCGGGGAGCTGTTTTTT. V is TRBV29-1 and J is TRBJ2-2, with TRBD2 matching over 12 bases. V dropped 6 bases and J dropped 7; count of bases not matched to a gene: 6. Germline values: CDR1 SQVTM, CDR2 ANQGSEA. The CDR3 has 14 residues.

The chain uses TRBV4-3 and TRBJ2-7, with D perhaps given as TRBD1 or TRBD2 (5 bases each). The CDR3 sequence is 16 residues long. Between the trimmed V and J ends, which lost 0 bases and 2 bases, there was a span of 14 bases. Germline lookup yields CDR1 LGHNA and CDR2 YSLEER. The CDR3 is CASSQDRGLHAYEQYF. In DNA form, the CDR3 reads TGCGCCAGCAGCCAAGATCGGGGCCTACACGCCTACGAGCAGTACTTC.

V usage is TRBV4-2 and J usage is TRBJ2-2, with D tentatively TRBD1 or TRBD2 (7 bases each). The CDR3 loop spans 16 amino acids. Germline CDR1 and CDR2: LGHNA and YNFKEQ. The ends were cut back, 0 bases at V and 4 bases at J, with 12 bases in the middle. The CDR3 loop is CASSQDDREGTGELFF. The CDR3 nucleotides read TGTGCCAGCAGCCAAGATGACAGGGAGGGCACCGGGGAGCTGTTTTTT.